This TCR beta chain appears in the sequencing data of a study of response to subunit inactivated influenza vaccine. Germline CDR1 is MDHEN and CDR2 is SYDVKM. The V and J ends lost 3 bases and 1 base, in that order; junction bases with no gene match: 9. This CDR3 region has 18 residues. A few counts support this clonotype. Its antigen is undetermined. Points from the study as a whole: It was suggested by the authors that few new T cells are recruited by each seasonal influenza vaccination.

MiXCR, run by TCRdb on the RT-PCR reads, gives a single entry per CDR3 protein. The sample has hundreds of thousands of distinct CDR3 sequences, about 15% seen once; the top ten hold less than 9%. The sample in question was PBMCs from blood, obtained around two weeks before vaccination. This receptor was identified in a man between 50 and 59 years old who received an inactivated influenza vaccine. This chain joins TRBV28 and TRBJ2-5, with TRBD2 matching 12 bases. CDR3 loop: CASSFELAGGRAQETQYF. CDR3 DNA: TGTGCCAGCAGTTTTGAACTAGCGGGGGGCCGAGCCCAAGAGACCCAGTACTTC.